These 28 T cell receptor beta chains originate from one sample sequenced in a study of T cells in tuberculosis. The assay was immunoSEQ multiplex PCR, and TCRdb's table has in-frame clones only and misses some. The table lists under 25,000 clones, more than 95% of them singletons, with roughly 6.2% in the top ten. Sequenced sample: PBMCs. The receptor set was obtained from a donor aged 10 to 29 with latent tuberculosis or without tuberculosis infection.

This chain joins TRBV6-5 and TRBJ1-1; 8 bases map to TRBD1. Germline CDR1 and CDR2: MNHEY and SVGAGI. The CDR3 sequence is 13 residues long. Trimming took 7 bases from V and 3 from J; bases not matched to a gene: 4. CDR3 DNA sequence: TGTGCCAGCACCTGGGACAGGTACACTGAAGCTTTCTTT. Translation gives CASTWDRYTEAFF.

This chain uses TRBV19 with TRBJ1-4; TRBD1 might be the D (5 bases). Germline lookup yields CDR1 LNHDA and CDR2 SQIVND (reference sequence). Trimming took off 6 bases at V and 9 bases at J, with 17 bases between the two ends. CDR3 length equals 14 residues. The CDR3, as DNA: TGTGCCAGTAGCCCAGACCCGGGGGTGAAAAAACTGTTTTTT. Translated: CASSPDPGVKKLFF.

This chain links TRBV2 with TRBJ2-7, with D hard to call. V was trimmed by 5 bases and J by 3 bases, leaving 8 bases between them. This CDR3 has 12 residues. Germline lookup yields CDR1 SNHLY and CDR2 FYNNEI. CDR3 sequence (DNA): TGTGCCAGCAGTAAGGCGGACTACGAGCAGTACTTC. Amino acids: CASSKADYEQYF.

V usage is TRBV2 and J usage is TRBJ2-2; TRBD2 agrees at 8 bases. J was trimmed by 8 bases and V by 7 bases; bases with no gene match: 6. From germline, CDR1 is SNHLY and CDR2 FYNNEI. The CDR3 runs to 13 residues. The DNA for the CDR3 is TGTGCCAGCACTGTGCGGGGGGAAGGGGAGCTGTTTTTT. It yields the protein CASTVRGEGELFF.

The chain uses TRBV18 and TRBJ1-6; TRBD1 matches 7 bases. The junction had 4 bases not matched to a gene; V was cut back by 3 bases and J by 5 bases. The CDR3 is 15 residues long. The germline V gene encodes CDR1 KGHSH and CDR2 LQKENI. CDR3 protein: CASSPGTAHNSPLHF. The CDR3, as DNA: TGTGCCAGCTCACCCGGGACAGCACATAATTCACCCCTCCACTTT.

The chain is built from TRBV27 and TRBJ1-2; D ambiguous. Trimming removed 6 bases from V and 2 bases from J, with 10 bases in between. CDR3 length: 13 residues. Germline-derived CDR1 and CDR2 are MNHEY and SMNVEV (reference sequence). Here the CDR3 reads CASRMAENYGYTF. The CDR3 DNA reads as TGTGCCAGCAGGATGGCGGAAAACTATGGCTACACCTTC.

CDR3 nucleotides: TGTGCCAGTAGTCAGTGGCCGAACTCCTACGAGCAGTACTTC. Its protein is CASSQWPNSYEQYF. The chain links TRBV19 to TRBJ2-7; no firm D call. Germline V gene sequence: CDR1 LNHDA, CDR2 SQIVND (reference sequence). With 5 bases removed from V and 0 bases from J, the gap between germline ends came to 11 bases. The CDR3 sequence is 14 residues long.

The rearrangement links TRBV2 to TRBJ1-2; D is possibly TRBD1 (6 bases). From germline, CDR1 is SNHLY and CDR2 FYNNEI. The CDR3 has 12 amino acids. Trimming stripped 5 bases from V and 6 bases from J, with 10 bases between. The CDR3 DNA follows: TGTGCCAGCAGTTCCTACAGGGATGGCTACACCTTC. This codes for CASSSYRDGYTF.

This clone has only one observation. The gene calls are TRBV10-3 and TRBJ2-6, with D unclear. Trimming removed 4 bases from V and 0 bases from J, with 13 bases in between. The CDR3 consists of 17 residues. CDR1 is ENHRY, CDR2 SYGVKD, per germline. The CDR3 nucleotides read TGTGCCATCAGTGTTGCCGGGTCCACCTCTGGGGCCAACGTCCTGACTTTC. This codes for CAISVAGSTSGANVLTF.

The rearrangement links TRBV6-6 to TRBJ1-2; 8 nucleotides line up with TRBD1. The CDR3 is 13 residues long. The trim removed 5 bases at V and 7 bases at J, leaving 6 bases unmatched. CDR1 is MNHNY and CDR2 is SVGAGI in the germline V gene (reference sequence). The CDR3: CASSRTGLSGYTF. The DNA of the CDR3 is TGTGCCAGCAGTAGGACAGGGCTAAGTGGCTACACCTTC.

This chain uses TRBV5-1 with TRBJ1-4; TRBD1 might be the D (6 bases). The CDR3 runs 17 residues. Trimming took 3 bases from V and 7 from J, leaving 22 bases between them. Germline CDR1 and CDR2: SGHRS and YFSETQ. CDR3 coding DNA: TGCGCCAGCAGCTCATCTCCCCGGGACAAGAAAACTGAAAAACTGTTTTTT. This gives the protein CASSSSPRDKKTEKLFF.

The CDR3 protein is CASSLGGTNYGYTF. The CDR3 bases are TGCGCCAGCAGCTTGGGAGGAACTAACTATGGCTACACCTTC. The rearrangement links TRBV5-1 to TRBJ1-2; D gene ambiguous. V was shortened by 0 bases and J by 0 bases, with 6 bases between the two germline ends. Germline values: CDR1 SGHRS, CDR2 YFSETQ. The CDR3 has 14 residues.

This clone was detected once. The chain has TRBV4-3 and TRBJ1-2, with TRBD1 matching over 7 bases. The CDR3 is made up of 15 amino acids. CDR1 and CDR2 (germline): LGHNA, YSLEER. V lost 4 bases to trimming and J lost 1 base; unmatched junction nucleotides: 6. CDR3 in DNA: TGCGCCAGCAGCCTAGGGGACAGTCTTAACTATGGCTACACCTTC. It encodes CASSLGDSLNYGYTF.

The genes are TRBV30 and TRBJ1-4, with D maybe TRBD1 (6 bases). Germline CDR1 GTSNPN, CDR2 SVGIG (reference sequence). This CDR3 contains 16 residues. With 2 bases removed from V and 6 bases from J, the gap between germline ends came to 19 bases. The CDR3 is CAWSSGIGTKDEKLFF. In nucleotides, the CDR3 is TGTGCCTGGAGTTCAGGGATTGGGACAAAGGATGAAAAACTGTTTTTT.

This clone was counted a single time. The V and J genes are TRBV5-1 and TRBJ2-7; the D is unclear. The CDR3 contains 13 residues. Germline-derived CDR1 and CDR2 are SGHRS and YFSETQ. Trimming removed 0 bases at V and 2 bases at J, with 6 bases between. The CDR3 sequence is CASSLGPPYEQYF. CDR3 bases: TGCGCCAGCAGCTTGGGGCCTCCCTACGAGCAGTACTTC.

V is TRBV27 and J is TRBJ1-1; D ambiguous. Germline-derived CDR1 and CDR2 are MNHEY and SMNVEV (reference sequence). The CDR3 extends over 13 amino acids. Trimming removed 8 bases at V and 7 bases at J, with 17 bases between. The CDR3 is CASCPPGRFEAFF. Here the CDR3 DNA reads TGTGCCAGCTGCCCCCCAGGAAGATTTGAAGCTTTCTTT.

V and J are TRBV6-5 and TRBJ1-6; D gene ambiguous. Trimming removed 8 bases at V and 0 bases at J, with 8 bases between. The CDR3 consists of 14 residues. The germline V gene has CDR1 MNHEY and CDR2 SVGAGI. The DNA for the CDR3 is TGTGCCAGCCGGAGGAGCTCCTATAATTCACCCCTCCACTTT. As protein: CASRRSSYNSPLHF.

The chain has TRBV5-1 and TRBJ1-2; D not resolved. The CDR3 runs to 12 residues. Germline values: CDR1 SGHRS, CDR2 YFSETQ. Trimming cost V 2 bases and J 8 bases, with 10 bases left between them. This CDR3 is CASSLDGGGYTF. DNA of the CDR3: TGCGCCAGCAGCTTAGACGGCGGCGGCTACACCTTC.

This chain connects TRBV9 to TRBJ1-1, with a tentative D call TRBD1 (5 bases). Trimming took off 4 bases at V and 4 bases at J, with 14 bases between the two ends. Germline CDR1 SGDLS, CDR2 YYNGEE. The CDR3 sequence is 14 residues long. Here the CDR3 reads CASSLQEWGTEAFF. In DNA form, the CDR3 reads TGTGCCAGCAGCCTACAGGAGTGGGGCACTGAAGCTTTCTTT.

The DNA for the CDR3 is TGCAGCTTATCCTTCGACAACAATGAGCAGTTCTTC. It translates to CSLSFDNNEQFF. The rearrangement links TRBV29-1 to TRBJ2-1; no clear D. Trimming took 8 bases from V and 5 from J, leaving 13 bases between them. The length of the CDR3 is 12 residues. Germline V gene sequence: CDR1 SQVTM, CDR2 ANQGSEA.

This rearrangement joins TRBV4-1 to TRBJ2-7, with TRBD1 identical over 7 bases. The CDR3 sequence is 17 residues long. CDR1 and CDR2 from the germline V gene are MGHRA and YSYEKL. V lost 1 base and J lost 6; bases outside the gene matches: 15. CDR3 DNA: TGCGCCAGCAGCCAAGGGACCGGAAAGGGGGCGCGTCGCGAGCAGTACTTC. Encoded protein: CASSQGTGKGARREQYF.

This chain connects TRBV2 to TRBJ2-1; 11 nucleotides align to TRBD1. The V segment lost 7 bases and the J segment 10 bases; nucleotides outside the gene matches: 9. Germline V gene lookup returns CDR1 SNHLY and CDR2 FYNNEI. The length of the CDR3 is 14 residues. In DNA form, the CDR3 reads TGTGCCAGCAAGTTAGGGACAGGGGGGTTGGAGCAGTTCTTC. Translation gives CASKLGTGGLEQFF.

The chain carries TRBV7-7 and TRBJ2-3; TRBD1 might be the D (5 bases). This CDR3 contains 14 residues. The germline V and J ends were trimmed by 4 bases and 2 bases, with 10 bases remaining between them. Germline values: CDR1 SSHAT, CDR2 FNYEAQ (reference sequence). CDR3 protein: CASSSMDTTDTQYF. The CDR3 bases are TGTGCCAGCAGCTCGATGGACACCACAGATACGCAGTATTTT.

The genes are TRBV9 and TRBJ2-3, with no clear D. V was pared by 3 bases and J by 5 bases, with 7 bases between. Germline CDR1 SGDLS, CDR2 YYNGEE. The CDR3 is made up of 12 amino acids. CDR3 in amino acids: CASSGAGDTQYF. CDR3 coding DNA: TGTGCCAGCAGCGGGGCCGGAGATACGCAGTATTTT.

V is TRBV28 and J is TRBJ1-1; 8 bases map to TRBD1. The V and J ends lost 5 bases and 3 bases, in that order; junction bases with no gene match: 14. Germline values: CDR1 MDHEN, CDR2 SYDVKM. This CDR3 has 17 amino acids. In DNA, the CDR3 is TGTGCCAGCAGTCAAAGGACAGGGAAGTCTTTACACACTGAAGCTTTCTTT. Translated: CASSQRTGKSLHTEAFF.

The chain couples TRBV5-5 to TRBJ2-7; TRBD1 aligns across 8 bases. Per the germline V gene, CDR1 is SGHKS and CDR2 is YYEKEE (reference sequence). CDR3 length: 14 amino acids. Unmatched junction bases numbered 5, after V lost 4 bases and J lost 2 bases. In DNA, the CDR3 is TGTGCCAGCAGCACAGGGACAGGCCCCTACGAGCAGTACTTC. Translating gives CASSTGTGPYEQYF. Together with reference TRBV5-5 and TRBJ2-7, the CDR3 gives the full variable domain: DAGVTQSPTHLIKTRGQQVTLRCSPISGHKSVSWYQQVLGQGPQFIFQYYEKEERGRGNFPDRFSARQFPNYSSELNVNALLLGDSALYLCASSTGTGPYEQYFGPGTRLTVT.

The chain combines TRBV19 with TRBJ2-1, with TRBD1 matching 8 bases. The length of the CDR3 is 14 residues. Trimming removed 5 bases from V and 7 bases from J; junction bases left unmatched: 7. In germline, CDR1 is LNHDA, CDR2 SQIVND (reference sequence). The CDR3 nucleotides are TGTGCCAGTAGTTATCAGGGGGCGAGGAATGAGCAGTTCTTC. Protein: CASSYQGARNEQFF.

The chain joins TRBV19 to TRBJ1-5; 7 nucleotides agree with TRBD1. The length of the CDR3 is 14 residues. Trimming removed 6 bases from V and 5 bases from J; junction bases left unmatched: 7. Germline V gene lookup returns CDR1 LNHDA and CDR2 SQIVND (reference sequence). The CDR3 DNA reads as TGTGCCAGTAGGTTAGGGGGCGTGGATCAGCCCCAGCATTTT. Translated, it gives CASRLGGVDQPQHF.